The subject of this entry is one T cell receptor beta chain. As yet, its antigen is unknown. This PCR relied on a set of 60 Vbeta primers and 13 Jbeta primers. Using immunoSEQ multiplex PCR, the repertoire was profiled, and TCRdb retains in-frame clones only, with some absent. The sample shows around 140,000 clones, approximately 67% of them seen only once. The record originates from a study of cytomegalovirus exposure and HLA in healthy donors. General observations from the study: According to an earlier analysis, most TCR beta V segments yielded productive rearrangements about 87% or about 30% of the time.

Germline CDR1 LNHDA, CDR2 SQIVND (reference sequence). Trimming took 8 bases from V and 0 from J; bases not matched to a gene: 6. This CDR3 has 15 amino acids. J is TRBJ2-2 and V is TRBV19, with 7 bases matching TRBD2. The sample comprised PBMCs. This TCR derives from a woman aged 60-75 years in good health and CMV-seronegative. The CDR3 coding sequence is TGTGCCAGTGGGACGGGGGGTCCGAACACCGGGGAGCTGTTTTTT. Translated, it gives CASGTGGPNTGELFF.